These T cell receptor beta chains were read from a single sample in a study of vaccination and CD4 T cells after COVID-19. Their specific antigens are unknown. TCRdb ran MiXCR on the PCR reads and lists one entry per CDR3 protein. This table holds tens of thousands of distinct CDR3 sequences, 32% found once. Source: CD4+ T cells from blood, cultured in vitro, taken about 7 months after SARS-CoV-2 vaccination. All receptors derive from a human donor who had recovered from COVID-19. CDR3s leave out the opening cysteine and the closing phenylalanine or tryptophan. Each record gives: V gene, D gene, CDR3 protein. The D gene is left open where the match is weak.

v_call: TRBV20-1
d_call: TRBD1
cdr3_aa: SARANRGLIGGTQY

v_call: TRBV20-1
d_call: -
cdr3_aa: SARDLRSGVGTGELF

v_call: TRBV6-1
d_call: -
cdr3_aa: ASSEFYRRGEQF

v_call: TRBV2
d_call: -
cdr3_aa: ASNRATRTQGGYT

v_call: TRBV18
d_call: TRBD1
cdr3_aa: ASSPPGQGGYGYT

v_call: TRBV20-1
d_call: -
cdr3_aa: SARSGVYEQY

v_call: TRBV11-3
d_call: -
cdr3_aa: ASSPPGSATQY

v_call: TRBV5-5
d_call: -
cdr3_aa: ASSFSRSGANVLT

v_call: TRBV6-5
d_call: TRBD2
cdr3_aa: ASSYETSGRREQY

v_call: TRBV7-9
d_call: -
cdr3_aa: ASSSTLETKY

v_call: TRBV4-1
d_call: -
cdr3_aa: ASSQGWGTDTEAF

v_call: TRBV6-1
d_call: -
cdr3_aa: ASRTQGNEQF

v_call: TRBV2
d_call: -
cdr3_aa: ASRMDGDANYGYT

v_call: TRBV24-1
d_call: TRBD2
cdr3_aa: ATKPGGRYTGELF

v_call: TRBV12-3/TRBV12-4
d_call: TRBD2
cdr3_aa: ASSLPPGLAGGPTYEQY

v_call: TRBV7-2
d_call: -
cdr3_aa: ASSPDGGVPNQPQH

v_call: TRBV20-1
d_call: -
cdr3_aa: SARDRLMTGANYGYT

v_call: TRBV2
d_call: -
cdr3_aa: ASSEMVPTGNTIY